These T cell receptor beta chains were read from a single sample in a study of cytomegalovirus exposure and HLA in healthy donors. TCRdb's table, derived via immunoSEQ multiplex PCR, lists solely in-frame clones and lacks some. The sample consists of tens of thousands of clones, over 80% of them appearing once. Source material: PBMCs. These TCRs come from a man between 18 and 35 years old in good health and CMV-seronegative. Each CDR3 is given with its conserved first and last residue.

j_call v_call cdr3_aa
TRBJ1-6 TRBV30 CAWTYLENSPLHF
TRBJ1-4 TRBV27 CASSHTGAPNEKLFF
TRBJ2-5 TRBV7-9 CASSPGQGSYQETQYF
TRBJ2-1 TRBV28 CASSLDAGVVEQFF
TRBJ1-1 TRBV6-1 CASGNGGQVLPEAFF
TRBJ2-3 TRBV18 CASSRSSPRAADTQYF
TRBJ1-1 TRBV28 CASWAFTEAFF
TRBJ1-4 TRBV4-1 CASSQDLIPFESSVRKLFF
TRBJ1-1 TRBV19 CASSISLGDRAAGAFF
TRBJ2-1 TRBV10-3 CAISEGDGRPNNEQFF
TRBJ2-3 TRBV25-1 CASSHTRLPTDTQYF
TRBJ2-1 TRBV7-2 CASSFLSNEQFF
TRBJ2-7 TRBV28 CASSLNGLAGPSYEQYF
TRBJ1-1 TRBV2 CASNTQGNTEAFF
TRBJ2-7 TRBV15 CATSRDRTSIFSYEQYF
TRBJ2-1 TRBV7-9 CASSSALAGGVNEQFF
TRBJ1-1 TRBV7-2 CASSQKTGRAFF
TRBJ1-5 TRBV28 CASSLKQGWSNQPQHF
TRBJ2-7 TRBV4-3 CASSQEGRTGAYEQYF
TRBJ2-2 TRBV10-3 CAISPGQVNTGELFF
TRBJ2-2 TRBV7-3 CASSLVGTGDRTGELFF
TRBJ1-1 TRBV6-5 CASSSRGSTEAFF
TRBJ1-6 TRBV19 CASRREDSPLHF
TRBJ2-7 TRBV4-2 CASSQRTSGFPSYEQYF
TRBJ1-2 TRBV5-4 CASSLGASYGYTF
TRBJ1-1 TRBV7-6 CASSVGTGVNTEAFF
TRBJ1-3 TRBV2 CASRAGEGNTIYF
TRBJ1-1 TRBV27 CASSLDRVNTEAFF
TRBJ1-5 TRBV28 CASSSFGGGAGGNQPQHF
TRBJ1-2 TRBV7-8 CASSITGDRYGYTF
TRBJ1-2 TRBV28 CASSFRGLDYGYTF
TRBJ1-1 TRBV27 CASSFDRGQNTEAFF
TRBJ1-2 TRBV10-3 CAISPGISGYTF
TRBJ2-7 TRBV4-2 CASSFRLEGPYEQYF
TRBJ1-1 TRBV29-1 CSVSGTANTEAFF
TRBJ2-3 TRBV6-5 CASSASGRFTDTQYF
TRBJ2-7 TRBV4-1 CASSQETSGRAEQYF
TRBJ1-4 TRBV28 CASSLGGGNEKLFF
TRBJ1-3 TRBV29-1 CSVPERGGGNTIYF
TRBJ2-2 TRBV6-6 CASDRDSGELFF